This is a list of T cell receptor beta chains from one sample in a study of blood T cell repertoires in COVID-19. Using immunoSEQ multiplex PCR, the repertoire was profiled, and TCRdb retains in-frame clones only, with some absent. The repertoire holds 130,000 to 150,000 clones, with 65% to 85% as singletons. The sequenced sample was PBMCs or T cells enriched from blood (not recorded which). The receptors come from a woman aged 45-65 years who had been exposed to COVID-19. The CDR3 runs from the conserved cysteine through the conserved F or W. D genes are given only for firm matches. The size field is filled for only some rows; it gives once, few, many or a size class.

TRBJ1-6 - many TRBV6-2/TRBV6-3 TGTGCCAGCAGTTACTCTACAGCCTCGGCGCCCCTCCACTTT CASSYSTASAPLHF
TRBJ1-1 - - TRBV19 TGTGCCAGTAGTATAAGGACGGGGGTAGGGACTGAAGCTTTCTTT CASSIRTGVGTEAFF
TRBJ1-1 - - TRBV4-1 TGCGCCAGCAGCCCCGGAGAAACGCGCACTGAAGCTTTCTTT CASSPGETRTEAFF
TRBJ1-1 - - TRBV12-5 TGTGCTAGTGGTTTGGACTTGAACACTGAAGCTTTCTTT CASGLDLNTEAFF
TRBJ1-3 - - TRBV5-1 TGCGCCAGCAGCTTTGACAGGCGCTCTGGAAACACCATATATTTT CASSFDRRSGNTIYF
TRBJ2-1 TRBD2 - TRBV6-2/TRBV6-3 TGTGCCAGCAGTTACACCACGACTAGCGGGCACCACAATGAGCAGTTCTTC CASSYTTTSGHHNEQFF
TRBJ1-1 - few TRBV5-1 TGCGCCAGCAGCTTACGGGGGTCCCAGAACACTGAAGCTTTCTTT CASSLRGSQNTEAFF
TRBJ1-4 - - TRBV19 TGTGCCAGTAGTATAAGGAACAGGAATGAAAAACTGTTTTTT CASSIRNRNEKLFF
TRBJ1-2 - few TRBV5-6 TGTGCCAGCAGCTTGGCCCCAGGGGATGGCTACACCTTC CASSLAPGDGYTF
TRBJ1-5 - - TRBV19 TGTGCCAGTCATACTTCTGCCTATTTT CASHTSAYF
TRBJ1-1 TRBD1 - TRBV12-3/TRBV12-4 TGTGCCAGCGGTAGGGGGCGGTGGACTGAAGCTTTCTTT CASGRGRWTEAFF
TRBJ1-1 - - TRBV10-3 TGTGCCATCAGTGGTAAGGAGCGCACTGAAGCTTTCTTT CAISGKERTEAFF
TRBJ1-1 TRBD1 - TRBV19 TGTGCCAGTACCCTATGGGGGACAGTGAACACTGAAGCTTTCTTT CASTLWGTVNTEAFF
TRBJ2-7 TRBD2 once TRBV3-1/TRBV3-2 TGTGCCAGCAGCCATAGGACTAGCGGGGCCCTCTCCTACGAGCAGTACTTC CASSHRTSGALSYEQYF
TRBJ2-7 - - TRBV3-1/TRBV3-2 TGTGCCAGCAGCCAAGACGGAGGGGTCTACGAGCAGTACTTC CASSQDGGVYEQYF
TRBJ2-1 - - TRBV28 TGTGCCAGCAGCTCGGGAGTCCCGGGGTACAATGAGCAGTTCTTC CASSSGVPGYNEQFF
TRBJ2-1 - - TRBV10-3 TGTGCCATAAGGGACAGGGAACAAGCGGGAGGGCGTAATGAGCAGTTCTTC CAIRDREQAGGRNEQFF
TRBJ2-3 TRBD2 - TRBV9 TGTGCCAGCAGCGTAGGGGCTAGCGGTTCGGTCACAGATACGCAGTATTTT CASSVGASGSVTDTQYF
TRBJ1-4 - - TRBV4-1 TGCGCCAGCAGCCCAACCACAGGGGAAAAACTGTTTTTT CASSPTTGEKLFF
TRBJ1-2 - - TRBV9 TGTGCCAGCAGCGCGGGGGACGGCTGGCCTGATGGCTACACCTTC CASSAGDGWPDGYTF
TRBJ2-1 TRBD2 - TRBV9 TGTGCCAGCAGCCCTACGCTAGCGGTAAATGAGCAGTTCTTC CASSPTLAVNEQFF
TRBJ2-5 TRBD1 - TRBV29-1 TGCAGCGCCATCAGGGGGTCTAGCCAAGAGACCCAGTACTTC CSAIRGSSQETQYF
TRBJ2-3 TRBD2 - TRBV4-1 TGCGCCAGCAGCCAAGTAAACGGGAGGGGTGGAGATACGCAGTATTTT CASSQVNGRGGDTQYF
TRBJ2-5 TRBD2 - TRBV29-1 TGCAGCGTTGAAAACCCAGGACTAGCGGGAACCAAGGGGGAGACCCAGTACTTC CSVENPGLAGTKGETQYF
TRBJ2-7 TRBD1 - TRBV18 TGTGCCAGCTCACCGATCGGGACAGGGAGCTACGAGCAGTACTTC CASSPIGTGSYEQYF
TRBJ2-3 - few TRBV5-4 TGTGCCAGCACCTCGGGGGGCCCTTCCACAGATACGCAGTATTTT CASTSGGPSTDTQYF
TRBJ2-7 TRBD2 - TRBV6-2/TRBV6-3 TGTGCCAGCAGTCGCGGGGGCTCCTACGAGCAGTACTTC CASSRGGSYEQYF
TRBJ1-1 - - TRBV30 TGTGCCTGGAGCCAGGGTACGAACACTGAAGCTTTCTTT CAWSQGTNTEAFF
TRBJ2-7 TRBD2 few TRBV4-1 TGCGCCAGCAGCCCAGGACTAGCGGGGTCTAGCTCCTACGAGCAGTACTTC CASSPGLAGSSSYEQYF
TRBJ1-2 TRBD1 - TRBV6-5 TGTGCCAGCAGCGTCCAGGGGGCGAACTATGGCTACACCTTC CASSVQGANYGYTF
TRBJ2-1 - - TRBV7-6 TGTGCCAGCAGCTTCGGTCCCAATGAGCAGTTCTTC CASSFGPNEQFF
TRBJ2-1 TRBD2 - TRBV4-3 TGCGCCAGCAGCCAAGATATGCCAGCGGGAGGGGGCGAGCAGTTCTTC CASSQDMPAGGGEQFF
TRBJ1-4 TRBD1 - TRBV28 TGTGCCAGCAGTTTAACCGGGACAGGGTTTGAAAAACTGTTTTTT CASSLTGTGFEKLFF
TRBJ2-7 TRBD1 - TRBV12-3/TRBV12-4 TGTGCCAGCAGTCAACGGGACAGCCAGAGATACTTC CASSQRDSQRYF
TRBJ2-7 - once TRBV7-4 TGTGCCAGCAGCGAACCGGGACACTCTTGGATCTACGAGCAGTACTTC CASSEPGHSWIYEQYF
TRBJ1-1 - - TRBV19 TGTGCCAGTAGTACGGGGGGCAGGGGCACTGAAGCTTTCTTT CASSTGGRGTEAFF
TRBJ1-2 - - TRBV5-6 TGTGCCAGCAGCTTCGACATCAGGGTTGGAGGCTACACCTTC CASSFDIRVGGYTF
TRBJ2-5 TRBD2 - TRBV3-1/TRBV3-2 TGTGCCAGCAGCCAAGACCGGGGGGAGAGGGAGACCCAGTACTTC CASSQDRGERETQYF
TRBJ1-2 TRBD1 few TRBV4-3 TGCGCCAGCAGCCGCGACAGGGGTGACGGCTACACCTTC CASSRDRGDGYTF
TRBJ1-1 TRBD1 - TRBV19 TGTGCCAGTAAACTCGACAGGGGGATGTACACTGAAGCTTTCTTT CASKLDRGMYTEAFF
TRBJ2-6 TRBD1 - TRBV19 TGTGCCAGTAGTTTAAGGGGGCTGTGGGAAGGACGTGTCCTCGGGGCCAACGTCCTGACTTTC CASSLRGLWEGRVLGANVLTF
TRBJ1-1 - - TRBV29-1 TGCAGCGTTTCGGGCAGGGGCGATTCGGGACACACTGAAGCTTTCTTT CSVSGRGDSGHTEAFF
TRBJ2-3 - - TRBV25-1 TGTGCCAGCGGGCAAGATACGCAGTATTTT CASGQDTQYF
TRBJ1-5 TRBD1 - TRBV30 TGTGCCTGGAGCACAGGACAGGGTGGCAATCAGCCCCAGCATTTT CAWSTGQGGNQPQHF
TRBJ1-1 - - TRBV6-5 TGTGCCAGCTCGACAATGCCCGTAGAAGCTTTCTTT CASSTMPVEAFF
TRBJ1-5 - once TRBV20-1 TGCAGTGCTAGTTTCCCCCTTCGGAAACAGGGCAATCAGCCCCAGCATTTT CSASFPLRKQGNQPQHF
TRBJ1-6 - few TRBV25-1 TGTGCCAGCAGTGAGCAGGGGATTAATTCACCCCTCCACTTT CASSEQGINSPLHF
TRBJ2-1 TRBD1 - TRBV19 TGTGCCTCAGCGGGACAGGGGGCCAACAATGAGCAGTTCTTC CASAGQGANNEQFF
TRBJ1-6 - - TRBV27 TGTGCCACGGGGGTAACGCAGGGTTCACCCCTCCACTTT CATGVTQGSPLHF
TRBJ2-1 TRBD2 - TRBV7-3 TGTGCCAGCAGCCCCGGGACTAGCGGGGGGTTCAATGAGCAGTTCTTC CASSPGTSGGFNEQFF
TRBJ2-3 TRBD2 - TRBV5-6 TGTGCCAGCAGCTTGAGAGATAGCGGGACCATCACAGATACGCAGTATTTT CASSLRDSGTITDTQYF
TRBJ1-3 TRBD1 - TRBV19 TGTGCCAGTTATGACAGGGGCTCTGGAAACACCATATATTTT CASYDRGSGNTIYF
TRBJ2-6 - - TRBV6-2/TRBV6-3 TGTGCCAGCAGTTACGAGCTCTCTGGGGCCAACGTCCTGACTTTC CASSYELSGANVLTF
TRBJ2-1 TRBD2 - TRBV6-2/TRBV6-3 TGTGCCAGCAGTCCACTAGCGGAGTACAATGAGCAGTTCTTC CASSPLAEYNEQFF